These 24 T cell receptor beta chains share one sample of origin, sequenced in a study of T cell changes during pregnancy in multiple sclerosis. Here immunoSEQ multiplex PCR was the method, and the copy in TCRdb shows in-frame clones only, minus some. The sample contains fewer than 110,000 clones, 92% of which appear only once. The specimen comprised peripheral blood, sampled after pregnancy. These receptors all stem from a female donor with multiple sclerosis, enrolled in a pregnancy study.

The chain employs TRBV5-1 and TRBJ2-5, with 9 nucleotides matching TRBD2. The length of the CDR3 is 14 residues. J was trimmed by 5 bases and V by 6 bases; bases with no gene match: 8. Germline V CDR1 and CDR2: SGHRS, YFSETQ. In DNA, the CDR3 is TGCGCCAGCAACGGCGGGGGGGCCGTGGAGACCCAGTACTTC. The encoded protein is CASNGGGAVETQYF. Full variable domain (rest looked up from reference TRBV5-1 and TRBJ2-5): KAGVTQTPRYLIKTRGQQVTLSCSPISGHRSVSWYQQTPGQGLQFLFEYFSETQRNKGNFPGRFSGRQFSNSRSEMNVSTLELGDSALYLCASNGGGAVETQYFGPGTRLLVL.

The V call is TRBV19, the J call TRBJ2-1; D may be TRBD2 (6 bases). The V and J ends lost 5 bases and 9 bases respectively, with 11 bases between them. The CDR3 is 12 amino acids. Germline CDR1 is LNHDA and CDR2 is SQIVND (reference sequence). In nucleotides, the CDR3 is TGTGCCAGTAGTTACTCGGAGGGTGAGCAGTTCTTC. Protein: CASSYSEGEQFF.

This chain connects TRBV6-5 to TRBJ2-7; 7 bases map to TRBD1. V lost 6 bases to trimming and J lost 4 bases; unmatched junction nucleotides: 12. This CDR3 spans 15 amino acids. Germline values: CDR1 MNHEY, CDR2 SVGAGI. CDR3 sequence (DNA): TGTGCCAGCAGCCGCGACAGGGCCCGTGGATACGAGCAGTACTTC. Encoded protein: CASSRDRARGYEQYF.

V is TRBV12-5 and J is TRBJ2-7; a possible D gene is TRBD2 (6 bases). The germline V gene has CDR1 LGHNT and CDR2 FRNRAP. This CDR3 region has 14 residues. Trimming cost V 8 bases and J 5 bases, with 19 bases left between them. The CDR3 spells CASTLGGGVHEQYF. CDR3 bases: TGTGCTAGTACCTTGGGTGGAGGGGTCCACGAGCAGTACTTC.

The chain has TRBV9 and TRBJ2-2; 9 nucleotides match TRBD2. The CDR3 covers 16 residues. The V gene's germline CDR1 is SGDLS and CDR2 YYNGEE. Trimming took 0 bases from V and 6 from J; bases not matched to a gene: 6. The DNA of the CDR3 is TGTGCCAGCAGCGTAGGGTCAGCGGGAGGAGCCGGGGAGCTGTTTTTT. It codes for CASSVGSAGGAGELFF.

The chain uses TRBV7-2 and TRBJ2-2; D unresolved. CDR1 and CDR2 (germline): SGHTA, FQGNSA. V was pared by 1 base and J by 7 bases, with 16 bases between. This CDR3 contains 16 residues. The CDR3 nucleotides read TGTGCCAGCAGCTTAGGGCTTTCCCTCGCAGGCGGGGAGCTGTTTTTT. Translating gives CASSLGLSLAGGELFF.

The chain joins TRBV4-3 to TRBJ2-5, with 7 bases identical to TRBD2. The V gene end was trimmed by 2 bases and the J gene end by 6 bases; junction bases not matched to a gene: 9. Per germline, CDR1 LGHNA and CDR2 YSLEER. The CDR3 has 15 amino acids. CDR3 nucleotide sequence: TGCGCCAGCAGCCAATTGGCGGGGGAGGGACAGACCCAGTACTTC. The encoded protein is CASSQLAGEGQTQYF.

This clone appeared once. The chain uses TRBV6-5 and TRBJ1-1; the D gene is possibly TRBD1 (6 bases). Germline CDR1 reads MNHEY; CDR2 reads SVGAGI. Trimming shortened V by 0 bases and J by 7 bases, and 18 bases separated the two germline ends. The CDR3 runs to 16 residues. CDR3 in amino acids: CASSYSSKRGRDEAFF. CDR3 coding DNA: TGTGCCAGCAGTTACTCAAGCAAAAGGGGGAGGGATGAAGCTTTCTTT.

V and J are TRBV6-1 and TRBJ2-1, with 7 nucleotides matching TRBD2. The CDR3 is 15 residues long. Germline trimming cut 2 bases from V and 2 bases from J; bases unmatched to any gene: 3. Germline CDR1 is MNHNS and CDR2 is SASEGT. In nucleotides, the CDR3 is TGTGCCAGCAGTGAACTGGGGGGGGCCTACAATGAGCAGTTCTTC. Translating it yields CASSELGGAYNEQFF.

The chain employs TRBV5-1 and TRBJ1-5, with unresolved D. CDR3 size: 14 residues. Trimming cost V 0 bases and J 8 bases, with 12 bases left between them. Per the germline V gene, CDR1 is SGHRS and CDR2 is YFSETQ. CDR3 nucleotide sequence: TGCGCCAGCAGCTTGGGGGCGGGCGAGGAGCCCCAGCATTTT. It codes for CASSLGAGEEPQHF. Full variable domain (missing parts from reference TRBV5-1 and TRBJ1-5): KAGVTQTPRYLIKTRGQQVTLSCSPISGHRSVSWYQQTPGQGLQFLFEYFSETQRNKGNFPGRFSGRQFSNSRSEMNVSTLELGDSALYLCASSLGAGEEPQHFGDGTRLSIL.

The chain employs TRBV6-5 and TRBJ2-3, with D tentatively TRBD2 (5 bases). V gave up 0 bases and J gave up 4 bases, with 14 bases separating them. The CDR3 extends over 16 amino acids. Germline-derived CDR1 and CDR2 are MNHEY and SVGAGI. CDR3 region: CASSYSQRAAADTQYF. The CDR3 DNA reads as TGTGCCAGCAGTTACTCCCAAAGGGCAGCGGCAGATACGCAGTATTTT.

The gene calls are TRBV4-3 and TRBJ2-1; 9 bases agree with TRBD2. CDR1 is LGHNA and CDR2 is YSLEER in the germline V gene. The CDR3 is 15 residues long. After removal of 3 bases from V and 7 bases from J, the junction contained 7 bases not matched to a gene. Written as DNA, the CDR3 is TGCGCCAGCAGCCATCGCGGGGGGGCCGGGAATGAGCAGTTCTTC. It specifies CASSHRGGAGNEQFF.

This clone was found once. This chain links TRBV7-9 with TRBJ2-1; D might be TRBD2 (6 bases). Germline assignment: CDR1 SEHNR and CDR2 FQNEAQ (reference sequence). Trimming took off 4 bases at V and 0 bases at J, with 13 bases between the two ends. The CDR3 extends over 16 amino acids. CDR3 amino acids: CASSSYSGSSYNEQFF. The CDR3 bases are TGTGCCAGCAGCTCCTATAGCGGAAGCTCCTACAATGAGCAGTTCTTC.

J is TRBJ2-2 and V is TRBV9, with 8 bases aligning to TRBD2. CDR1 and CDR2 (germline): SGDLS, YYNGEE. CDR3 length: 16 amino acids. V lost 7 bases to trimming and J lost 4 bases; unmatched junction nucleotides: 12. The CDR3 coding sequence is TGTGCCAGCTCCCCCCGGGGGGGCCGGGGCACCGGGGAGCTGTTTTTT. Protein sequence: CASSPRGGRGTGELFF.

The chain recombines TRBV9 with TRBJ1-1, with 8 positions matching TRBD1. The CDR3 runs to 17 residues. The trim removed 0 bases at V and 0 bases at J, leaving 7 bases unmatched. Germline V gives CDR1 SGDLS, CDR2 YYNGEE. The CDR3 region is CASSVGAGGSVNTEAFF. CDR3 in DNA: TGTGCCAGCAGCGTAGGAGCAGGGGGCTCGGTGAACACTGAAGCTTTCTTT.

This sequence joins TRBV7-8 and TRBJ2-5; a weak D match, TRBD1 (6 bases). The germline V and J ends were trimmed by 6 bases and 5 bases, with 10 bases remaining between them. Germline V gene sequence: CDR1 SGHVS, CDR2 FQNEAQ. The CDR3 extends over 12 amino acids. CDR3 bases: TGTGCCAGCAGTAGGGGGTGGGAGACCCAGTACTTC. Its protein product is CASSRGWETQYF.

The gene calls are TRBV11-2 and TRBJ2-7; 9 bases match TRBD1. Germline-derived CDR1 and CDR2 are SGHAT and FQNNGV. J was trimmed by 2 bases and V by 2 bases; bases with no gene match: 10. CDR3 length: 17 amino acids. CDR3 bases: TGTGCCAGCAGCTTATTCTCTCTGACAGGGGGAACCTACGAGCAGTACTTC. Translation gives CASSLFSLTGGTYEQYF.

This chain uses TRBV9 with TRBJ2-2; D uncertain. The CDR3 is made up of 13 amino acids. Germline V gene lookup returns CDR1 SGDLS and CDR2 YYNGEE. V was shortened by 0 bases and J by 4 bases, with 4 bases between the two germline ends. The CDR3 sequence is CASSVASTGELFF. The DNA of the CDR3 is TGTGCCAGCAGCGTAGCCTCCACCGGGGAGCTGTTTTTT.

The chain joins TRBV11-2 to TRBJ1-1; 7 nucleotides align to TRBD1. This CDR3 spans 14 amino acids. Germline V gene lookup returns CDR1 SGHAT and CDR2 FQNNGV. The V gene end was trimmed by 5 bases and the J gene end by 0 bases; junction bases not matched to a gene: 3. Written as DNA, the CDR3 is TGTGCCAGCAGCCAGGGACAGATGAACACTGAAGCTTTCTTT. Translated, it gives CASSQGQMNTEAFF.

To note about this clone: One end of the junction varies from germline; a read error may be responsible. The chain has TRBV2 and TRBJ2-1; 9 nucleotides align to TRBD2. This CDR3 spans 14 amino acids. The germline CDR1 and CDR2 sequences are SNHLY and FYNNEI. The CDR3 is CATLAGRSNNEQFF. CDR3 in DNA: TGTGCCACCCTAGCGGGGCGCTCCAACAATGAGCAGTTCTTC.

The chain carries TRBV7-7 and TRBJ2-5, with D maybe TRBD1 (6 bases). The germline CDR1 and CDR2 sequences are SSHAT and FNYEAQ (reference sequence). The CDR3 sequence is 14 residues long. Trimming removed 0 bases from V and 4 bases from J, with 9 bases in between. The CDR3 region is CASSLAGGLETQYF. In DNA form, the CDR3 reads TGTGCCAGCAGCTTAGCAGGGGGATTAGAGACCCAGTACTTC.

The chain joins TRBV2 to TRBJ2-4, with 9 bases identical to TRBD1. V shed 6 bases, J shed 11 bases, and the junction held 2 bases outside the gene matches. Germline CDR1 and CDR2: SNHLY and FYNNEI. The CDR3 length is 11 residues. As DNA, the CDR3 is TGTGCCAGCAGCCGGACAGGGGTTCAGTACTTC. As protein: CASSRTGVQYF.

This clone is judged medium-sized. The rearrangement joins TRBV27 to TRBJ2-7, with 11 bases lining up with TRBD2. Germline values: CDR1 MNHEY, CDR2 SMNVEV (reference sequence). V shed 5 bases and J 3 bases; nucleotides not matched to a gene: 3. The length of the CDR3 is 14 residues. DNA for the CDR3: TGTGCCAGCAGTCCGCTAGCGGGGGGCTACGAGCAGTACTTC. Its translation is CASSPLAGGYEQYF.

This clone was seen just once. This chain connects TRBV7-2 to TRBJ1-3; D perhaps matches TRBD1 (6 bases). From germline, CDR1 is SGHTA and CDR2 FQGNSA. The CDR3 runs 17 residues. V was clipped by 1 base and J by 0 bases, with 13 bases between them. CDR3 protein: CASSLGVGQFSGNTIYF. CDR3 nucleotides: TGTGCCAGCAGCTTAGGGGTCGGACAGTTCTCTGGAAACACCATATATTTT.